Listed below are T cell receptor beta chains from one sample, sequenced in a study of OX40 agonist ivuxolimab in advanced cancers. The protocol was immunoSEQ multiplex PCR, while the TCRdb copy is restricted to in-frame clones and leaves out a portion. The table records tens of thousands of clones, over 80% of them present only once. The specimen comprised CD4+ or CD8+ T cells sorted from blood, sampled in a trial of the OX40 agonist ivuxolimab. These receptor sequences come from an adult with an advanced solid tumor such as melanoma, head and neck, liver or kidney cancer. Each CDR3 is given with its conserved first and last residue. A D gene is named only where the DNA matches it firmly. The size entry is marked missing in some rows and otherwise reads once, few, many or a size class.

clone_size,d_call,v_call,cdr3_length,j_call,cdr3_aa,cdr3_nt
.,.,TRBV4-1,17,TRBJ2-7,CASSQALRGQGPPEQYF,TGCGCCAGCAGCCAAGCCCTCCGGGGCCAGGGGCCTCCCGAGCAGTACTTC
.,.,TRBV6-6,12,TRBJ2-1,CASSYPYNEQFF,TGTGCCAGCAGTTACCCCTACAATGAGCAGTTCTTC
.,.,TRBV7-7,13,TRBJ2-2,CASSLGHTGELFF,TGTGCTAGCAGCTTAGGGCACACCGGGGAGCTGTTTTTT
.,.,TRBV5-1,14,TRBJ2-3,CASSDFTGPDTQYF,TGCGCCAGCAGCGACTTCACGGGCCCAGATACGCAGTATTTT
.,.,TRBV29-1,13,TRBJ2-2,CSVGGGRTGELFF,TGCAGCGTAGGGGGAGGGAGAACCGGGGAGCTGTTTTTT
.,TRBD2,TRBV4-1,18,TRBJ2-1,CASSQSHPSGALYNEQFF,TGCGCCAGCAGCCAAAGTCATCCTAGCGGGGCCCTGTACAATGAGCAGTTCTTC
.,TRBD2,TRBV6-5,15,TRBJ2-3,CASSLVAGAGDTQYF,TGTGCCAGCAGTCTTGTGGCGGGAGCCGGAGATACGCAGTATTTT
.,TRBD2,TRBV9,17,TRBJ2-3,CASSVAGLGGPTDTQYF,TGTGCCAGCAGCGTAGCGGGACTAGGGGGGCCCACAGATACGCAGTATTTT
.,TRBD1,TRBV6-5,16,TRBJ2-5,CASSYAGQGAGETQYF,TGTGCCAGCAGTTACGCGGGACAGGGGGCAGGGGAGACCCAGTACTTC
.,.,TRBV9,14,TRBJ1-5,CASSVDGSNQPQHF,TGTGCCAGCAGCGTAGACGGGAGCAATCAGCCCCAGCATTTT
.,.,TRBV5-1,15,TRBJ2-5,CASSLWTAHQETQYF,TGCGCCAGCAGCTTGTGGACAGCCCACCAAGAGACCCAGTACTTC
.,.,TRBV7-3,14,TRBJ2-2,CASSLHGNTGELFF,TGTGCCAGCAGCTTACATGGGAACACCGGGGAGCTGTTTTTT
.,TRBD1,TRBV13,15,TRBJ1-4,CASSSQGGLREKLFF,TGTGCCAGCAGCTCCCAGGGGGGCCTCCGGGAAAAACTGTTTTTT
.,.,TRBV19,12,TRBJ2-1,CASSDSYNEQFF,TGTGCCAGTAGTGACTCCTACAATGAGCAGTTCTTC
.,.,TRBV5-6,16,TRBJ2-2,CASSHRPYQNTGELFF,TGTGCCAGCAGTCATCGACCGTACCAGAACACCGGGGAGCTGTTTTTT
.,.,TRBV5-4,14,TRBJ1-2,CASSFGLPGSGYTF,TGTGCCAGCAGCTTCGGACTCCCGGGGTCTGGCTACACCTTC
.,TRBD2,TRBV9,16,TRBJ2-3,CASSGIAGASTDTQYF,TGTGCCAGCAGCGGCATAGCGGGAGCCAGCACAGATACGCAGTATTTT
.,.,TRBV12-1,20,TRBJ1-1,CASSYPGQLDRGGWWTEAFF,TGTGCCAGCAGCTATCCGGGACAGCTGGACCGGGGGGGGTGGTGGACTGAAGCTTTCTTT
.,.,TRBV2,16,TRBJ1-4,CASSEAGEAKNEKLFF,TGTGCCAGCAGTGAAGCAGGGGAGGCAAAAAATGAAAAACTGTTTTTT
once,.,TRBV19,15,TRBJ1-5,CASSPDRRSEQPQHF,TGTGCCAGTAGCCCCGACAGGAGATCGGAACAGCCCCAGCATTTT
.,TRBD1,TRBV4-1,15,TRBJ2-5,CASSQGTGPGRTQYF,TGCGCCAGCAGCCAAGGGACAGGGCCGGGAAGGACCCAGTACTTC
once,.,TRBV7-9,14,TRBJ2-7,CASSHRDTAYEQYF,TGTGCCAGCAGCCATCGGGACACTGCCTACGAGCAGTACTTC
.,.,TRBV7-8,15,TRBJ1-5,CASSLAPGINQPQHF,TGTGCCAGCAGCTTAGCCCCAGGGATCAATCAGCCCCAGCATTTT
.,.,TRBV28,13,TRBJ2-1,CASSLNRYNEQFF,TGTGCCAGCAGTTTAAACAGGTACAATGAGCAGTTCTTC
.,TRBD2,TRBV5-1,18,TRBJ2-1,CASSLSLAGPSSYNEQFF,TGCGCCAGCAGCTTATCTCTAGCGGGCCCTAGCTCCTACAATGAGCAGTTCTTC
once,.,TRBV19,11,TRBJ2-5,CASSMGGFGYF,TGTGCCAGTAGTATGGGGGGCTTTGGGTACTTC
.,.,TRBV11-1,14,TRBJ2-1,CASSSYDSSNEQFF,TGTGCCAGCAGTTCCTATGACTCCTCCAATGAGCAGTTCTTC
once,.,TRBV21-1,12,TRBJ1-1,CASSLPGLEAFF,TGTGCCAGCAGCTTGCCGGGACTTGAAGCTTTCTTT
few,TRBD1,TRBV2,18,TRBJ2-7,CASRATGGGLADSYEQYF,TGTGCCAGCAGGGCGACAGGGGGCGGGCTAGCGGACTCCTACGAGCAGTACTTC
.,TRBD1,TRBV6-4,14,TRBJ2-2,CASSEKGATGELFF,TGTGCCAGCAGTGAGAAGGGGGCGACCGGGGAGCTGTTTTTT
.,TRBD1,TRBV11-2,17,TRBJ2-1,CASSLGQGPPDYNEQFF,TGTGCCAGCAGCTTAGGACAGGGGCCCCCCGACTACAATGAGCAGTTCTTC
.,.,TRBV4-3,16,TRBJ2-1,CASSQDFGLGNNEQFF,TGCGCCAGCAGCCAAGATTTTGGGCTAGGAAACAATGAGCAGTTCTTC
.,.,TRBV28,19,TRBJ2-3,CASSLSQWVSPSSTDTQYF,TGTGCCAGCAGTTTATCCCAGTGGGTATCTCCCTCTAGCACAGATACGCAGTATTTT
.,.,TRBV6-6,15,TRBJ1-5,CASSFTPYSNQPQHF,TGTGCCAGCAGTTTTACACCGTATAGCAATCAGCCCCAGCATTTT
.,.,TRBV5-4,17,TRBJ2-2,CASSRSGGSANTGELFF,TGTGCCAGCAGCCGATCGGGCGGGTCCGCGAACACCGGGGAGCTGTTTTTT
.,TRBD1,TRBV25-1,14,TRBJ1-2,CASSGQGALYGYTF,TGTGCCAGCAGTGGACAGGGGGCCCTCTATGGCTACACCTTC
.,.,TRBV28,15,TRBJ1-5,CASSLGVLGNQPQHF,TGTGCCAGCAGTTTAGGGGTTTTAGGCAATCAGCCCCAGCATTTT
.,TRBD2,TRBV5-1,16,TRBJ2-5,CASSLAETSGEETQYF,TGCGCCAGCAGCTTGGCAGAGACTAGCGGGGAAGAGACCCAGTACTTC
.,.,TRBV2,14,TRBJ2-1,CARGTNKDPNEQFF,TGTGCCAGAGGGACAAATAAAGACCCCAATGAGCAGTTCTTC
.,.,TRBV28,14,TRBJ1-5,CASSRTYSNQPQHF,TGTGCCAGCAGTCGGACCTATAGCAATCAGCCCCAGCATTTT
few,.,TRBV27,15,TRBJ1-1,CASSLGLAGNTEAFF,TGTGCCAGCAGTCTTGGGTTGGCCGGGAACACTGAAGCTTTCTTT
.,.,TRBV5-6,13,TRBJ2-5,CASSLEWLGTQYF,TGTGCCAGCAGCTTGGAGTGGTTGGGAACCCAGTACTTC
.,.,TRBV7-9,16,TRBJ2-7,CASSLVVVASAYEQYF,TGTGCCAGCAGCTTAGTAGTTGTGGCCAGTGCCTACGAGCAGTACTTC
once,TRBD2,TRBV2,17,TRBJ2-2,CASTTSTSGLNTGELFF,TGTGCCAGCACCACTTCGACTAGCGGCCTGAACACCGGGGAGCTGTTTTTT